These 23 T cell receptor beta chains originate from one sample sequenced in a study of response to subunit inactivated influenza vaccine. In TCRdb, the RT-PCR reads were re-called with MiXCR into one record per CDR3 protein. The table has more than 700,000 distinct CDR3 sequences, about 20% seen once. The starting material was PBMCs from blood, obtained 5 to 6 days after vaccination. The receptors were sampled from a man aged 50 to 60 who received an inactivated influenza vaccine.

The chain has TRBV5-6 and TRBJ2-1, with D tentatively TRBD2 (8 bases). The CDR3 spans 17 residues. Per germline, CDR1 SGHDT and CDR2 YYEEEE. Trimming took 0 bases from V and 8 from J, leaving 21 bases between them. The DNA for the CDR3 is TGTGCCAGCAGCTTGGCCCGGCAGCGGGGGACAGACGATGAGCAGTTCTTC. This gives the protein CASSLARQRGTDDEQFF.

This clonotype has a handful of counts. This sequence joins TRBV20-1 and TRBJ2-1; 11 bases are a match to TRBD2. V trimming: 6 bases; J trimming: 0 bases; junction bases outside the gene matches: 4. The CDR3 totals 15 residues. From germline, CDR1 is DFQATT and CDR2 SNEGSKA (reference sequence). DNA of the CDR3: TGCAGTGCCCGTACTAGCGGGAGCTCCTACAATGAGCAGTTCTTC. It encodes CSARTSGSSYNEQFF.

This clonotype has just a few counts. The chain joins TRBV9 to TRBJ2-5, with no clear D. The V gene lost 0 bases and the J gene lost 2 bases, with 14 bases spanning the gap. This CDR3 region has 16 residues. From germline, CDR1 is SGDLS and CDR2 YYNGEE. CDR3 sequence (DNA): TGTGCCAGCAGCGTAGAGGGAAATTCCGCGCAAGAGACCCAGTACTTC. Translating gives CASSVEGNSAQETQYF. Full variable domain (remainder filled in from reference TRBV9 and TRBJ2-5): DSGVTQTPKHLITATGQRVTLRCSPRSGDLSVYWYQQSLDQGLQFLIQYYNGEERAKGNILERFSAQQFPDLHSELNLSSLELGDSALYFCASSVEGNSAQETQYFGPGTRLLVL.

A few counts support this clonotype. This sequence joins TRBV4-3 and TRBJ2-1; D gene unclear. Germline V CDR1 and CDR2: LGHNA, YSLEER. Between the trimmed V and J ends, which lost 4 bases and 6 bases, there was a span of 22 bases. The CDR3 has 17 residues. The CDR3 protein is CASSPSRKSQNTNEQFF. CDR3 sequence (DNA): TGCGCCAGCAGCCCGAGCAGGAAGAGTCAAAATACCAATGAGCAGTTCTTC.

Only a few counts were recorded for this clonotype. The chain combines TRBV12-3 or TRBV12-4 with TRBJ2-5; 9 nucleotides agree with TRBD1. V shed 4 bases and J 2 bases; nucleotides not matched to a gene: 8. The CDR3 extends over 16 amino acids. DNA of the CDR3: TGTGCCAGCAGTTCTCGGACAGGGGAGATTCAAGAGACCCAGTACTTC. It specifies CASSSRTGEIQETQYF.

The rearrangement uses TRBV10-3 and TRBJ2-1; D possibly uses TRBD1 or TRBD2 (5 bases each). This CDR3 spans 18 amino acids. The germline V gene has CDR1 ENHRY and CDR2 SYGVKD. Trimming left V 4 bases short and J 7 bases short, with 26 bases between. The CDR3 sequence is CAISAGTSVGLNLNEQFF. DNA of the CDR3: TGTGCCATCAGTGCCGGGACCTCGGTGGGGTTGAACTTGAATGAGCAGTTCTTC.

In its sample, this clonotype was seen a few times. The chain employs TRBV29-1 and TRBJ2-3; D not resolved. Between the trimmed V and J ends, which lost 3 bases and 1 base, there was a span of 11 bases. The CDR3 consists of 14 residues. Germline loops: CDR1 SQVTM, CDR2 ANQGSEA. The CDR3 DNA reads as TGCAGCGTTGATGGAGACAAACGCACAGATACGCAGTATTTT. Translation gives CSVDGDKRTDTQYF.

The chain couples TRBV7-3 to TRBJ2-1; TRBD1 aligns across 9 bases. CDR3 length: 13 amino acids. Per germline, CDR1 SGHTA and CDR2 FQGTGA. Germline trimming cut 8 bases from V and 9 bases from J; bases unmatched to any gene: 8. The DNA of the CDR3 is TGTGCCAGCTCACGGACAGGGGAGGGTGAGCAGTTCTTC. Its translation: CASSRTGEGEQFF.

The chain recombines TRBV11-2 with TRBJ2-7; TRBD1 aligns across 7 bases. Germline CDR1 is SGHAT and CDR2 is FQNNGV. The ends lost 5 bases at V and 4 bases at J; junction bases unmatched: 8. This CDR3 has 14 amino acids. DNA for the CDR3: TGTGCCAGCAGCGTAGGGCACAGGGGATACGAGCAGTACTTC. Its translation: CASSVGHRGYEQYF.

The gene calls are TRBV12-3 or TRBV12-4 and TRBJ2-2; 7 bases fit TRBD2. The CDR3 runs 16 residues. V shed 2 bases and J 4 bases; nucleotides not matched to a gene: 7. The CDR3 reads CASSLRLAVGTGELFF. The CDR3 DNA is TGTGCCAGCAGTTTACGACTAGCAGTTGGCACCGGGGAGCTGTTTTTT.

CDR3 region: CASSYPTGISSYNEQFF. CDR3 nucleotides: TGTGCCAGCAGTTACCCGACAGGTATCAGCTCCTACAATGAGCAGTTCTTC. The V and J genes are TRBV6-5 and TRBJ2-1; maybe TRBD1 (6 bases). From germline, CDR1 is MNHEY and CDR2 SVGAGI. This CDR3 contains 17 residues. Deletions cut 2 bases from V and 0 bases from J, with 14 bases between.

This clonotype was seen more than once but under ten times. The chain combines TRBV5-1 with TRBJ2-5; 8 bases line up with TRBD2. Per germline, CDR1 SGHRS and CDR2 YFSETQ. This CDR3 region has 14 residues. The V segment lost 4 bases and the J segment 0 bases; nucleotides outside the gene matches: 2. CDR3 protein: CASSGGLDQETQYF. Written as DNA, the CDR3 is TGCGCCAGCAGCGGGGGACTAGACCAAGAGACCCAGTACTTC.

The chain has TRBV7-9 and TRBJ1-4; tentative D call: TRBD1 (5 bases). Trimming removed 1 base at V and 3 bases at J, with 9 bases between. This CDR3 spans 15 amino acids. Germline CDR1 is SEHNR and CDR2 is FQNEAQ (reference sequence). CDR3 in amino acids: CASSLEGLANEKLFF. CDR3 nucleotides: TGTGCCAGCAGCTTAGAGGGGCTGGCTAATGAAAAACTGTTTTTT.

The chain has TRBV4-3 and TRBJ2-1; 13 bases line up with TRBD2. With 2 bases clipped from V and 6 bases from J, the junction kept 1 base outside the gene matches. Germline V gene data show CDR1 as LGHNA and CDR2 as YSLEER. The CDR3 is 15 amino acids. In nucleotides, the CDR3 is TGCGCCAGCAGCCAAACTAGCGGGAGGGCCAATGAGCAGTTCTTC. Its protein product is CASSQTSGRANEQFF.

The sample holds many counts of this clonotype. The chain links TRBV28 to TRBJ2-7; weak D call: TRBD1 (5 bases). The germline V and J ends were trimmed by 0 bases and 0 bases, with 9 bases remaining between them. Looked up from germline, CDR1 is MDHEN and CDR2 is SYDVKM. This CDR3 spans 15 amino acids. CDR3 residues: CASSLWQDNSYEQYF. CDR3 DNA sequence: TGTGCCAGCAGTTTATGGCAGGACAACTCCTACGAGCAGTACTTC.

This clonotype was counted once. V gene TRBV6-2 or TRBV6-3 combines with J gene TRBJ2-2; possible D gene TRBD2, 6 bases. This CDR3 is built from 16 residues. V was clipped by 0 bases and J by 4 bases, with 12 bases between them. From germline, CDR1 is MNHEY and CDR2 SVGEGT. The CDR3 spells CASSYSSWGLTGELFF. In DNA, the CDR3 is TGTGCCAGCAGTTACTCGAGTTGGGGACTCACCGGGGAGCTGTTTTTT.

The chain recombines TRBV11-2 with TRBJ2-7, with 11 bases matching TRBD2. Germline assignment: CDR1 SGHAT and CDR2 FQNNGV. The CDR3 has 18 amino acids. After removal of 5 bases from V and 1 base from J, the junction contained 13 bases not matched to a gene. The CDR3 sequence is CASSLGVPSGGTSYEQYF. The DNA of the CDR3 is TGTGCCAGCAGCCTAGGCGTCCCTAGCGGGGGGACGTCCTACGAGCAGTACTTC.

This clonotype was counted at least ten times. The J gene is TRBJ1-2, the V gene TRBV5-5; 11 bases align to TRBD1. After removal of 4 bases from V and 4 bases from J, the junction contained 6 bases not matched to a gene. The CDR3 consists of 15 residues. The germline V gene has CDR1 SGHKS and CDR2 YYEKEE (reference sequence). CDR3: CASSPRGQGVYGYTF. Here the CDR3 DNA reads TGTGCCAGCAGCCCCCGGGGACAGGGGGTCTATGGCTACACCTTC.

The chain couples TRBV20-1 to TRBJ2-5; D gene ambiguous. The CDR3 is made up of 13 amino acids. Germline assignment: CDR1 DFQATT and CDR2 SNEGSKA (reference sequence). Trimming removed 0 bases from V and 2 bases from J, with 7 bases in between. CDR3 amino acids: CSARDVIQETQYF. CDR3 coding DNA: TGCAGTGCTAGAGATGTAATTCAAGAGACCCAGTACTTC.

The chain carries TRBV5-6 and TRBJ2-7, with 10 bases identical to TRBD2. This CDR3 is built from 15 residues. The trim removed 0 bases at V and 4 bases at J, leaving 4 bases unmatched. Germline CDR1 reads SGHDT; CDR2 reads YYEEEE. The DNA for the CDR3 is TGTGCCAGCAGCTTGGAACCTAGCGGGAGTTACGAGCAGTACTTC. It encodes CASSLEPSGSYEQYF. Full variable domain (remainder filled in from reference TRBV5-6 and TRBJ2-7): DAGVTQSPTHLIKTRGQQVTLRCSPKSGHDTVSWYQQALGQGPQFIFQYYEEEERQRGNFPDRFSGHQFPNYSSELNVNALLLGDSALYLCASSLEPSGSYEQYFGPGTRLTVT.

This clonotype has just a few counts. The chain combines TRBV10-3 with TRBJ1-2; the D is unclear. Trimming stripped 4 bases from V and 0 bases from J, with 6 bases between. Looked up from germline, CDR1 is ENHRY and CDR2 is SYGVKD. The CDR3 has 13 amino acids. The CDR3 is CAISASPNYGYTF. DNA of the CDR3: TGTGCCATCAGTGCATCCCCTAACTATGGCTACACCTTC.

At least ten counts were recorded for this clonotype. V gene TRBV6-1 combines with J gene TRBJ2-7; no firm D call. CDR3 length equals 12 residues. Trimming removed 3 bases from V and 5 bases from J, with 8 bases in between. Per the germline V gene, CDR1 is MNHNS and CDR2 is SASEGT. DNA for the CDR3: TGTGCCAGCAGTGACAACCGGGACGAGCAGTACTTC. Encoded protein: CASSDNRDEQYF.

This clonotype was seen many times. This rearrangement joins TRBV29-1 to TRBJ2-7, with D uncertain. The germline V gene encodes CDR1 SQVTM and CDR2 ANQGSEA. The germline V and J ends were trimmed by 0 bases and 4 bases, with 10 bases remaining between them. The CDR3 consists of 13 residues. CDR3 in DNA: TGCAGCGTTGAAGATCTAACGTCTTACGAGCAGTACTTC. Protein: CSVEDLTSYEQYF.